The rows below give T cell receptor beta chains drawn from one sample of a study of T-cell memory formation after mild COVID-19. Each CDR3 protein is one row after TCRdb ran MiXCR on the 5' RACE reads. The sample comprises under 300,000 distinct CDR3 sequences, approximately 10% of which are singletons, and roughly 21% rests with the top ten. The material sequenced was PBMCs or a T cell subset sorted from them (not recorded which). Receptors originate from a man aged 18-30 years who had mild COVID-19 (a few samples of this study predate the infection). Cell type and time point are not known. Both conserved end residues are part of each CDR3. D genes are given only for firm matches. Size is stated for part of the rows, as once, few or many counts, or as a class when the clone is expanded.

D: TRBD1
J: TRBJ1-5
size: NA
V: TRBV12-3/TRBV12-4
CDR3: CASSFGQGINQPQHF
DNA: TGTGCCAGCAGTTTCGGACAGGGCATAAATCAGCCCCAGCATTTT

D: NA
J: TRBJ2-3
size: NA
V: TRBV7-3
CDR3: CASSLTLQGGTQYF
DNA: TGTGCCAGCAGCTTAACGCTCCAGGGGGGTACGCAGTATTTT

D: TRBD2
J: TRBJ2-5
size: few
V: TRBV6-2/TRBV6-3
CDR3: CASSAWTGGWETQYF
DNA: TGTGCCAGTTCCGCTTGGACGGGGGGATGGGAGACCCAGTACTTC

D: NA
J: TRBJ1-2
size: NA
V: TRBV15
CDR3: CATSRDLTGWSGYTF
DNA: TGTGCCACCAGCAGAGATTTAACAGGATGGAGTGGCTACACCTTC

D: NA
J: TRBJ2-1
size: many
V: TRBV12-3/TRBV12-4
CDR3: CASTPGPRNYGNEQFF
DNA: TGTGCCAGCACTCCGGGACCTCGAAATTACGGCAATGAGCAGTTCTTC

D: TRBD1
J: TRBJ2-2
size: few
V: TRBV3-1
CDR3: CASSQRGQPTGELFF
DNA: TGTGCCAGCAGCCAAAGGGGGCAGCCCACCGGGGAGCTGTTTTTT

D: NA
J: TRBJ1-6
size: many
V: TRBV4-3
CDR3: CASSQAGLVSPLHF
DNA: TGCGCCAGCAGCCAGGCGGGATTAGTATCACCCCTCCACTTT

D: TRBD1
J: TRBJ1-6
size: NA
V: TRBV7-9
CDR3: CASSSTGSSYNSPLHF
DNA: TGTGCCAGCAGCTCGACAGGGAGCTCCTATAATTCACCCCTCCACTTT

D: NA
J: TRBJ1-1
size: NA
V: TRBV7-6
CDR3: CASSISGGRAGFEAFF
DNA: TGTGCCAGCAGCATAAGCGGGGGCCGCGCGGGTTTTGAAGCTTTCTTT

D: NA
J: TRBJ1-3
size: many
V: TRBV9
CDR3: CASSVAPSSGNTIYF
DNA: TGTGCCAGCAGCGTAGCCCCAAGCTCTGGAAACACCATATATTTT

D: NA
J: TRBJ1-4
size: few
V: TRBV27
CDR3: CASRRYRDPGTNEKLFF
DNA: TGTGCCAGCAGAAGATACCGGGACCCAGGAACTAATGAAAAACTGTTTTTT

D: TRBD2
J: TRBJ2-2
size: NA
V: TRBV20-1
CDR3: CSSPGRVDTGELFF
DNA: TGCAGTTCTCCAGGGAGGGTCGACACCGGGGAGCTGTTTTTT

D: TRBD1
J: TRBJ2-7
size: few
V: TRBV5-1
CDR3: CASSGTGTGIYEQYF
DNA: TGCGCCAGCAGCGGAACCGGGACAGGGATATACGAGCAGTACTTC

D: TRBD1
J: TRBJ1-1
size: few
V: TRBV20-1
CDR3: CSARERGTGAEAFF
DNA: TGCAGTGCTAGAGAAAGGGGGACAGGAGCTGAAGCTTTCTTT

D: NA
J: TRBJ2-7
size: few
V: TRBV9
CDR3: CASSVQVGGSYEQYF
DNA: TGTGCCAGCAGCGTCCAGGTGGGGGGCTCCTACGAGCAGTACTTC

D: NA
J: TRBJ2-5
size: few
V: TRBV5-4
CDR3: CASSSTDTPETQYF
DNA: TGTGCCAGCAGCTCGACGGACACACCCGAGACCCAGTACTTC

D: NA
J: TRBJ2-2
size: few
V: TRBV5-6
CDR3: CASSILRLGHGTTGELFF
DNA: TGTGCCAGCAGCATACTACGCCTGGGACACGGAACAACCGGGGAGCTGTTTTTT

D: NA
J: TRBJ2-7
size: many
V: TRBV12-3/TRBV12-4
CDR3: CASKNTGSYEQYF
DNA: TGTGCCAGCAAAAACACGGGTAGCTACGAGCAGTACTTC

D: NA
J: TRBJ1-1
size: many
V: TRBV12-3/TRBV12-4
CDR3: CASSPTRGEAFF
DNA: TGTGCCAGCAGCCCAACCAGGGGTGAAGCTTTCTTT

D: NA
J: TRBJ2-1
size: few
V: TRBV11-2
CDR3: CASSRAAYNEQFF
DNA: TGTGCCAGCAGCAGAGCCGCCTACAATGAGCAGTTCTTC

D: TRBD1
J: TRBJ2-7
size: many
V: TRBV12-3/TRBV12-4
CDR3: CASSYRDRGQVQYF
DNA: TGTGCCAGCAGTTACCGGGACAGGGGGCAGGTGCAGTACTTC

D: NA
J: TRBJ2-7
size: NA
V: TRBV6-2/TRBV6-3
CDR3: CASLTRDKYYEQYF
DNA: TGTGCCAGCCTAACTAGGGACAAATACTACGAGCAGTACTTC

D: NA
J: TRBJ1-2
size: few
V: TRBV4-1
CDR3: CASSQPGRQLYGYTF
DNA: TGCGCCAGCAGCCAACCGGGACGCCAGCTCTATGGCTACACCTTC